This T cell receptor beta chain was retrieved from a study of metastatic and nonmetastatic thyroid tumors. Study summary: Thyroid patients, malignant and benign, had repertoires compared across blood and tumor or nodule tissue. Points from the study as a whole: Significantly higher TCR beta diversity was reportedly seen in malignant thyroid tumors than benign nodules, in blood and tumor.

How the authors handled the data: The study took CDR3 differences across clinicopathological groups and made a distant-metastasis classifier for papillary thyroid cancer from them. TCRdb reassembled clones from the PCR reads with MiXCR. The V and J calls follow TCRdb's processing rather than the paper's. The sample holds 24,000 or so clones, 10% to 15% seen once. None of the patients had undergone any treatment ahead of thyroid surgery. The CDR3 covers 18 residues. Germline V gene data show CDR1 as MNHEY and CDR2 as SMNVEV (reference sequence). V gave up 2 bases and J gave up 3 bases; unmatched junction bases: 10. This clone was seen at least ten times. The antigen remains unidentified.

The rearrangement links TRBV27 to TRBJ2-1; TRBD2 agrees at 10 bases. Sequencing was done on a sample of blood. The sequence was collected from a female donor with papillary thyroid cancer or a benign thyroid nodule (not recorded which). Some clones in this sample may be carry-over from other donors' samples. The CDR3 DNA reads TGTGCCAGCAGTTTAAGACCCCGGACTAGCGGTTTCTACAATGAGCAGTTCTTC. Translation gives CASSLRPRTSGFYNEQFF.